These T cell receptor beta chains were read from a single sample in a study of response to subunit inactivated influenza vaccine. TCRdb passed the RT-PCR reads through MiXCR, listing each CDR3 protein once. Here the sample spans 400,000 to 650,000 distinct CDR3 sequences, under 8.5% being singletons. Sequencing was performed on PBMCs from blood, taken approximately 25 months after vaccination. The receptors were gathered from a man in his fifties or sixties who received an inactivated influenza vaccine. Both conserved end residues are part of each CDR3.

V | length | CDR3
TRBV20-1 | 13 | CSAAVGSTDTQYF
TRBV6-5 | 15 | CASSYSSPITYEQYF
TRBV10-3 | 14 | CAISGTIASYGYTF
TRBV7-2 | 15 | CASSLEGTSLNEQFF
TRBV12-3/TRBV12-4 | 13 | CASSFLQPDTIYF
TRBV12-3/TRBV12-4 | 13 | CASTMRGQGEQYF
TRBV20-1 | 15 | CSAMPTGTSADTQYF
TRBV27 | 16 | CASSLSLAGAFNEQFF
TRBV5-1 | 16 | CASSLPTGAGANVLTF
TRBV12-3/TRBV12-4 | 14 | CASSRTGYSSPLHF
TRBV7-6 | 16 | CASSAYQGVSYNEQFF
TRBV20-1 | 13 | CSATGTGSGEQYF
TRBV4-3 | 14 | CASSQGRGADGYTF
TRBV7-3 | 14 | CASSGQGRAGELFF
TRBV11-2 | 16 | CASSSGSGVPRDEQFF
TRBV9 | 14 | CASTRGPPGNEQFF
TRBV6-1 | 17 | CASSARFGQGGLETQYF
TRBV20-1 | 13 | CSAPRTMNTEAFF
TRBV4-3 | 14 | CASSQEIGYNEQFF
TRBV7-7 | 15 | CASSFSVSSTDTQYF
TRBV29-1 | 15 | CSVKHGDRVADTQYF
TRBV4-3 | 15 | CASSQGQGPKETQYF
TRBV18 | 15 | CASSPSLAGSYEQYF
TRBV5-5 | 13 | CASSLAGSNEQFF
TRBV29-1 | 12 | CSVEEGTYEQFF